This T cell receptor (beta chain) was obtained from a study of post-analysis software for immune sequencing data. The study's findings and limits: Controls had significantly higher normalized Chao1 diversity than multiple sclerosis patients. There were five or six TRBV segments more frequent in patients than controls, and TRBV5-6, TRBV5-1 and TRBV20-1 were among them. Samples made in the same batch grouped tightly together by F measure.

Unique molecular identifiers were present in the TCR beta cDNA libraries. TCRdb itself ran the PCR reads through MiXCR, one entry per CDR3 protein. The sample shows under 650,000 distinct CDR3 sequences, 44% of them seen only once. The CDR3 extends over 14 amino acids. Per the germline V gene, CDR1 is MNHEY and CDR2 is SVGAGI. This clonotype was counted a single time. The antigen remains undetermined. The junction shows a germline mismatch at one end, possibly a read error. V usage is TRBV6-5 and J usage is TRBJ1-4, with D unresolved. The specimen was blood. The source of this sequence is a girl under 18 with multiple sclerosis. In nucleotides, the CDR3 is TGTGCCAGCAGTTCCGGCATAACTAATGAAAAACGGTTTTTT. Protein: CASSSGITNEKRFF.